Below are 19 T cell receptor beta chains sequenced from a single sample in a study of cytomegalovirus exposure and HLA in healthy donors. With 60 Vbeta and 13 Jbeta primers, the PCR was carried out. Repertoires were generated with immunoSEQ multiplex PCR, while TCRdb's copy carries only in-frame clones and drops some. The sample has 180,000 or so clones, 75% to 80% seen once. Sequenced sample: PBMCs. These receptors originate from a man aged 45-65 years in good health and CMV-seropositive.

J is TRBJ1-1 and V is TRBV5-1; TRBD1 might be the D (6 bases). The V end lost 4 bases, the J end lost 5 bases, and 15 bases lay between the germline ends. Germline V lookup: CDR1 SGHRS, CDR2 YFSETQ. The CDR3 length is 14 residues. Written as DNA, the CDR3 is TGCGCCAGCAGCGCAGGGGCCCCAGGGACTGAAGCTTTCTTT. Amino acid sequence: CASSAGAPGTEAFF.

V gene TRBV28 combines with J gene TRBJ2-5; D might be TRBD2 (5 bases). CDR1 is MDHEN and CDR2 is SYDVKM in the germline V gene. The CDR3 totals 16 residues. V lost 4 bases to trimming and J lost 4 bases, with 19 bases between them. The CDR3 nucleotides are TGTGCCAGCAGTTCCCCCCGATTGAGGGTAGGAGAGACCCAGTACTTC. Translating it yields CASSSPRLRVGETQYF.

J is TRBJ2-5 and V is TRBV28, with 10 nucleotides matching TRBD2. From germline, CDR1 is MDHEN and CDR2 SYDVKM. With 10 bases clipped from V and 7 bases from J, the junction kept 9 bases outside the gene matches. This CDR3 spans 13 amino acids. CDR3 coding DNA: TGTGCCACCGAAGAAGCGGGGGGGAGGACCCAGTACTTC. Protein: CATEEAGGRTQYF.

The chain links TRBV5-5 to TRBJ1-2; D is ambiguous. Germline lookup yields CDR1 SGHKS and CDR2 YYEKEE (reference sequence). Deletions cut 2 bases from V and 4 bases from J, with 6 bases between. This CDR3 region has 12 residues. CDR3 in amino acids: CASSFSSYGYTF. As DNA, the CDR3 is TGTGCCAGCAGCTTTTCTAGCTATGGCTACACCTTC.

This clone appeared a few times. The rearrangement uses TRBV27 and TRBJ2-3; D is ambiguous. V dropped 10 bases and J dropped 2 bases, with 13 bases sitting between them. The germline V gene has CDR1 MNHEY and CDR2 SMNVEV (reference sequence). The CDR3 is made up of 13 amino acids. The CDR3 DNA sequence: TGTGCCACCTCAGGTATTAACACAGATACGCAGTATTTT. Translating it yields CATSGINTDTQYF.

This rearrangement joins TRBV19 to TRBJ1-6, with TRBD1 matching 7 bases. V was clipped by 5 bases and J by 13 bases; unmatched bases: 8. This CDR3 comprises 13 residues. Per the germline V gene, CDR1 is LNHDA and CDR2 is SQIVND (reference sequence). CDR3 DNA sequence: TGTGCCAGTAGTTCCGACAGGGCCAAGCCCCTCCACTTT. Translated: CASSSDRAKPLHF.

The chain links TRBV5-1 to TRBJ1-4; 8 nucleotides match TRBD1. Per the germline V gene, CDR1 is SGHRS and CDR2 is YFSETQ. This CDR3 is built from 16 residues. The V gene end was trimmed by 1 base and the J gene end by 3 bases; junction bases not matched to a gene: 5. CDR3 DNA: TGCGCCAGCAGCTTGACAGGGGGGTTGGCTAATGAAAAACTGTTTTTT. Amino acids: CASSLTGGLANEKLFF.

The chain employs TRBV28 and TRBJ1-5; no definite D call. The germline gives CDR1 MDHEN, CDR2 SYDVKM. V was cut by 3 bases and J by 5 bases, with 11 bases left in between. CDR3 length equals 14 residues. The CDR3 is CASSFPLTDQPQHF. The CDR3 nucleotides read TGTGCCAGCAGTTTTCCGCTCACGGATCAGCCCCAGCATTTT.

This clone was observed a handful of times. The chain joins TRBV19 to TRBJ1-3; D not resolved. CDR3 length: 15 residues. V shed 7 bases and J shed 12 bases, with 25 bases lying between them. Germline CDR1 is LNHDA and CDR2 is SQIVND (reference sequence). The CDR3, as DNA: TGTGCCAGTAACCGTCGCGGCGAAACACCTTCCCACATATATTTT. Protein: CASNRRGETPSHIYF. Looking up the rest from reference TRBV19 and TRBJ1-3 gives the full variable domain: DGGITQSPKYLFRKEGQNVTLSCEQNLNHDAMYWYRQDPGQGLRLIYYSQIVNDFQKGDIAEGYSVSREKKESFPLTVTSAQKNPTAFYLCASNRRGETPSHIYFGEGSWLTVV.

This chain uses TRBV5-1 with TRBJ1-1; D is perhaps TRBD1 (6 bases). Germline assignment: CDR1 SGHRS and CDR2 YFSETQ. The V end was cut by 4 bases, the J end by 0 bases, with 7 bases between. The CDR3 length is 13 residues. CDR3 nucleotide sequence: TGCGCCAGCAGCAGGACAGTGAACACTGAAGCTTTCTTT. As protein: CASSRTVNTEAFF.

V gene TRBV6-6 combines with J gene TRBJ1-1; D may be TRBD1 (6 bases). V was trimmed by 2 bases and J by 5 bases, leaving 15 bases between them. Germline CDR1 reads MNHNY; CDR2 reads SVGAGI (reference sequence). This CDR3 region has 15 residues. The CDR3 region has the DNA TGTGCCAGCAGTTACATCCCTGGGACATCTACTGAAGCTTTCTTT. This translates into CASSYIPGTSTEAFF.

The J gene is TRBJ2-3, the V gene TRBV19, with D maybe TRBD2 (5 bases). Deletions cut 0 bases from V and 4 bases from J, with 14 bases between. The V gene's germline CDR1 is LNHDA and CDR2 SQIVND (reference sequence). This CDR3 has 16 residues. CDR3 DNA sequence: TGTGCCAGTAGTATAGACGAGGGCGTAGTGGCAGATACGCAGTATTTT. Its translation is CASSIDEGVVADTQYF.

This sequence joins TRBV18 and TRBJ1-5; TRBD1 aligns across 9 bases. CDR1 KGHSH and CDR2 LQKENI come from the germline V gene. Trimming at V came to 3 bases and at J to 2 bases, leaving 8 bases not matched to a gene. The CDR3 is 17 residues long. CDR3 bases: TGTGCCAGCTCACCGACGGGACAGGGTTTTCGCAATCAGCCCCAGCATTTT. It specifies CASSPTGQGFRNQPQHF.

The V and J genes are TRBV5-4 and TRBJ2-2; no clear D gene. Between the trimmed V and J ends, which lost 4 bases and 3 bases, there was a span of 10 bases. Germline V gives CDR1 SGHNT, CDR2 YYREEE (reference sequence). This CDR3 spans 14 amino acids. CDR3 in DNA: TGTGCCAGCAGCCCTACGTCTGACACCGGGGAGCTGTTTTTT. Translated: CASSPTSDTGELFF.

The chain combines TRBV19 with TRBJ1-1; tentatively, D is TRBD1 (6 bases). CDR1 LNHDA and CDR2 SQIVND come from the germline V gene (reference sequence). Trimming pared 3 bases from V and 2 bases from J, leaving 13 bases between. The CDR3 consists of 15 residues. The CDR3 coding sequence is TGTGCCAGTAGTATTGGGGACATGATCAACACTGAAGCTTTCTTT. Translation gives CASSIGDMINTEAFF.

CDR3 region: CASSIFASNTEAFF. CDR3 nucleotide sequence: TGTGCCAGTAGTATCTTCGCGTCGAACACTGAAGCTTTCTTT. The chain recombines TRBV19 with TRBJ1-1, with unresolved D. The CDR3 is 14 amino acids. V lost 3 bases and J 1 base, leaving 9 bases between the germline ends. The V gene's germline CDR1 is LNHDA and CDR2 SQIVND (reference sequence).

This rearrangement joins TRBV11-2 to TRBJ2-7, with D maybe TRBD1 (5 bases). V was shortened by 0 bases and J by 0 bases, with 15 bases between the two germline ends. Germline assignment: CDR1 SGHAT and CDR2 FQNNGV. This CDR3 contains 17 residues. The DNA for the CDR3 is TGTGCCAGCAGCTTAGATCTAAGGGGTACCAGCTCCTACGAGCAGTACTTC. As protein: CASSLDLRGTSSYEQYF.

This clone turned up a few times. The rearrangement uses TRBV7-9 and TRBJ2-3; the D is unclear. The CDR3 contains 15 residues. CDR1 is SEHNR and CDR2 is FQNEAQ in the germline V gene (reference sequence). Trimming pared 5 bases from V and 0 bases from J, leaving 12 bases between. The CDR3 DNA is TGTGCCAGCAGCCCCGGTAGTACGAGCACAGATACGCAGTATTTT. As protein: CASSPGSTSTDTQYF. The entire variable domain, with the rest obtained from reference TRBV7-9 and TRBJ2-3, is as follows: DTGVSQNPRHKITKRGQNVTFRCDPISEHNRLYWYRQTLGQGPEFLTYFQNEAQLEKSRLLSDRFSAERPKGSFSTLEIQRTEQGDSAMYLCASSPGSTSTDTQYFGPGTRLTVL.

The chain combines TRBV2 with TRBJ2-5; D might be TRBD2 (6 bases). The CDR3 is 16 residues long. Germline V gene sequence: CDR1 SNHLY, CDR2 FYNNEI. V gave up 6 bases and J gave up 2 bases, with 19 bases separating them. The CDR3 spells CASRYGRTPGQETQYF. The CDR3 DNA is TGTGCCAGCAGATATGGGAGGACACCCGGACAAGAGACCCAGTACTTC.